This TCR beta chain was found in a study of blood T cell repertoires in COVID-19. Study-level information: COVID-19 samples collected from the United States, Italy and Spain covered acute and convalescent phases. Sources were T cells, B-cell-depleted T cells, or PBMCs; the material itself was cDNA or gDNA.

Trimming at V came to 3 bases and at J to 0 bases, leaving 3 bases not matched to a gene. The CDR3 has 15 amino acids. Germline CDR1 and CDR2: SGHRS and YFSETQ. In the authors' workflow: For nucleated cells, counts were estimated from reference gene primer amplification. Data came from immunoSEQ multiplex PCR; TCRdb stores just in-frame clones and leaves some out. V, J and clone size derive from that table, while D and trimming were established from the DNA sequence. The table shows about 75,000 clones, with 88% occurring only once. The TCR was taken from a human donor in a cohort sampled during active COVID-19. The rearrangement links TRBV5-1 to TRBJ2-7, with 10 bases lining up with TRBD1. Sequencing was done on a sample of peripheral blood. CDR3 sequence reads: CASSSGTGVSYEQYF. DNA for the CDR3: TGCGCCAGCAGCTCCGGGACAGGGGTCTCCTACGAGCAGTACTTC.